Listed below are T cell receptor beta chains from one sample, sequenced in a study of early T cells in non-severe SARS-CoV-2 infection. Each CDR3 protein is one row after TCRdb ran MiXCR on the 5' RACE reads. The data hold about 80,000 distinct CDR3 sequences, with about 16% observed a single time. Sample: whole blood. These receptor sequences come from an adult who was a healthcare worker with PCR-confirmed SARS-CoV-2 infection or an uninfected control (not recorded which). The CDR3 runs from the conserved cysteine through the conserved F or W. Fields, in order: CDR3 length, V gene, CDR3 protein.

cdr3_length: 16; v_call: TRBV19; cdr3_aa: CASSIRATLSGNTIYF
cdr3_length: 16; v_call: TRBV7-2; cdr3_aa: CASSRNRNSGANVLTF
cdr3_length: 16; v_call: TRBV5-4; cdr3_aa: CASSRAQDRDTGELFF
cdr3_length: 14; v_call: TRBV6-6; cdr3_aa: CASSYRGSGNTIYF
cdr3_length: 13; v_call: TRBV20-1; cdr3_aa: CSAPGQVQETQYF
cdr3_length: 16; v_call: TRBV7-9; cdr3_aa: CASSLLLGTGANVLTF
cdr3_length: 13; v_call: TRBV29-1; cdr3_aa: CSVDGHNTGELFF
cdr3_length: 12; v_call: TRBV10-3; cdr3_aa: CAIMTGYNEQFF
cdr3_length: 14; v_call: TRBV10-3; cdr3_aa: CAISDRVNNSPLHF
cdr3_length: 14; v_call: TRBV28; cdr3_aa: CATSSGQGHQPQHF
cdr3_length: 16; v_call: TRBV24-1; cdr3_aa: CATSDLRPDNGNEQFF
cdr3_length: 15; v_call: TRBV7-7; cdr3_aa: CASSRDRGSSYEQYF
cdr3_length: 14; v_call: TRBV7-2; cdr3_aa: CASSTLSGANVLTF
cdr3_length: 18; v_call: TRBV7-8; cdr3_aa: CASSLGRTPTNRNQPQHF
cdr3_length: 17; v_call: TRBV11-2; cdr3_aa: CASSLDLGLAGSNEQFF
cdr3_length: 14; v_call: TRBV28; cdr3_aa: CASSRTGGSYEQYF
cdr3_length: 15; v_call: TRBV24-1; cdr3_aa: CATSGSGGYYNEQFF
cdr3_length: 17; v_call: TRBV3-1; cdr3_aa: CASSQDPVLRVTGELFF
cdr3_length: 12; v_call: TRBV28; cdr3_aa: CASGRKRETQYF
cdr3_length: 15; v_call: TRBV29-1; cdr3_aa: CSAESSGMGTGELFF
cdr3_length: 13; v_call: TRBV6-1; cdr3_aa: CASSEGVHQPQHF
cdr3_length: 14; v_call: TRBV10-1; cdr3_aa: CASSVSREMHEQYF
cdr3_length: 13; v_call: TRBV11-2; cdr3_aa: CASSSGQLTEAFF
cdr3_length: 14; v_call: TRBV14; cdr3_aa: CASVTGKKDTEAFF
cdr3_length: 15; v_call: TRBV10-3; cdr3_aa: CAIRGTGGNNSPLHF
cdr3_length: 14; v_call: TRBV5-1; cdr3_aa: CASSQTGSTGELFF
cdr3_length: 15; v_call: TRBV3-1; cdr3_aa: CASSPLTSTNSPLHF
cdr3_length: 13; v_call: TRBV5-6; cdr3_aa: CASSSTGGTEAFF
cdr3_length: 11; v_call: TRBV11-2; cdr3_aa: CATAETYEQYF
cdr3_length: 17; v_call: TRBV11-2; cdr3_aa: CASSLDREWTSRETQYF
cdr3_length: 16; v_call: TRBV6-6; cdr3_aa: CASSYPPRGQSGELFF
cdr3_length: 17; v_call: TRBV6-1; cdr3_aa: CASSDVREDRDHYGYTF
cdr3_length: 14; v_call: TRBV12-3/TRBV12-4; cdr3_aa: CASSPTGTNQPQHF
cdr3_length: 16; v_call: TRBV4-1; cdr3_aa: CANSQEQGLGYNEQFF
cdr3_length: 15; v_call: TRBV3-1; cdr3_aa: CASSQEGFDGQPQHF
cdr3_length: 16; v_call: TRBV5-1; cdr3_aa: CASSLAPGQQGDGYTF
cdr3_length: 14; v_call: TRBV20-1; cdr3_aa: CSAQGRPVQETQYF
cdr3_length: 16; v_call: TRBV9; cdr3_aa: CASSPRGQGGGDTQYF
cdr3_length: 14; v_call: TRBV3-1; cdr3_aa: CASSQGAELEGYTF
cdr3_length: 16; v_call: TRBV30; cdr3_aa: CAWRQGASLYQETQYF
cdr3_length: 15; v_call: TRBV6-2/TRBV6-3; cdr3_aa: CASSYSGQGTKEQYF
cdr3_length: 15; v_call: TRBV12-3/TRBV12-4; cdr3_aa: CASNIGQEIYNEQFF
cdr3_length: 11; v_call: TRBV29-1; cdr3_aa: CSTGGNYGYTF
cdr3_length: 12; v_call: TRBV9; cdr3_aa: CASSGSTDTQYF
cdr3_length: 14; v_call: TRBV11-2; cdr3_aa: CASSLERGITEAFF
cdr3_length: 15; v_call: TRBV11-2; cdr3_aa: CASSLTLDSFSPLHF
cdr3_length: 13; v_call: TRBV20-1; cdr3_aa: CSARWQGMKTQYF